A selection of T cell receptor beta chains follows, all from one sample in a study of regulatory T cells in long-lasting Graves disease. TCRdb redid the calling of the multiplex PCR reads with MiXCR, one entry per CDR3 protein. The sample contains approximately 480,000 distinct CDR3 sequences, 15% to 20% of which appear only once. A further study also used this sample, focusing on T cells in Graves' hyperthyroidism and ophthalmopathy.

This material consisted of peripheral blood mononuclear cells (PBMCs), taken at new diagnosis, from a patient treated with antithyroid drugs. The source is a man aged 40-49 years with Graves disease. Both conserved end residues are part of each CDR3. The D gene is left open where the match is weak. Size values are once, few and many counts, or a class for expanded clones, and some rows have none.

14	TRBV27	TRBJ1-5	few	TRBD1	TGTGCCAGCAGATTCAGGGGGAGCAATCAGCCCCAGCATTTT	CASRFRGSNQPQHF
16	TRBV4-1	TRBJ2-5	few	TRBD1	TGCGCCAGCAGCCGTCCCGGGACAGGGACCAAGGAGACCCAGTACTTC	CASSRPGTGTKETQYF
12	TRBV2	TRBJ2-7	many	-	TGTGCCAGCAGTATGGGACTTTACGAGCAGTACTTC	CASSMGLYEQYF
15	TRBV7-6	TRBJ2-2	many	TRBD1	TGTGCCAGCAGCTCTAGGACAGGGGGCACCGGGGAGCTGTTTTTT	CASSSRTGGTGELFF
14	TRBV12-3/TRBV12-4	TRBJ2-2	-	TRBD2	TGTGCCAGCCGAGCGGGGGTGGCCACCGGGGAGCTGTTTTTT	CASRAGVATGELFF
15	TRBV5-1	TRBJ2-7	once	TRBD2	TGCGCCAGCAGCTTGGTAGCGGGAGTCCCGGACGAGCAGTACTTC	CASSLVAGVPDEQYF
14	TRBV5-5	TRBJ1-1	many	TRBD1	TGTGCCAGCAGCATCACAGGGGCGGACACTGAAGCTTTCTTT	CASSITGADTEAFF
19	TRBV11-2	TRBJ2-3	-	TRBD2	TGTGCCAGCAGCTTGAGCAGTGGGACTAGCGGGGGTCGAGTTGATACGCAGTATTTT	CASSLSSGTSGGRVDTQYF
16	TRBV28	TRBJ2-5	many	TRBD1	TGTGCCAGCAGTTTGGGGATTCGACAGGGGAGAGAGACCCAGTACTTC	CASSLGIRQGRETQYF
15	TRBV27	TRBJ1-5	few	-	TGTGCCAGCAGTTTCCTTCCTGTAGGGCCTCAGCCCCAGCATTTT	CASSFLPVGPQPQHF
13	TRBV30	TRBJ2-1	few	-	TGTGCCTGGAGTGTAACTTCCTACAATGAGCAGTTCTTC	CAWSVTSYNEQFF
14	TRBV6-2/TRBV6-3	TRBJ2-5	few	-	TGTGCCAGCAAACCCGGGACAAGACAAGAGACCCAGTACTTC	CASKPGTRQETQYF
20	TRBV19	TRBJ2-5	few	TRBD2	TGTGCCAGTAGCGCACCTCGCAGGGCTAGCGGGACCCGACTACAAGAGACCCAGTACTTC	CASSAPRRASGTRLQETQYF
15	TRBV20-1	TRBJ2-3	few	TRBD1	TGCAGTGCCTGCCCGACAGGGGGCTGGACAGATACGCAGTATTTT	CSACPTGGWTDTQYF
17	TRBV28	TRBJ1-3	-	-	TGTGCCAGCAGTGGGTCGTTCGTCACCTTCTCTGGAAACACCATATATTTT	CASSGSFVTFSGNTIYF
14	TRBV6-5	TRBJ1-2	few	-	TGTGCCAGCAGTTTAGGGACATCTAACTATGGCTACACCTTC	CASSLGTSNYGYTF
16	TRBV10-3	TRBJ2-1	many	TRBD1	TGTGCCATCAGTGCGAGATACAGGGGGGCGTACAATGAGCAGTTCTTC	CAISARYRGAYNEQFF
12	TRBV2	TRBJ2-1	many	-	TGTGCCAGCAGGGGGGAGGACAATGAGCAGTTCTTC	CASRGEDNEQFF
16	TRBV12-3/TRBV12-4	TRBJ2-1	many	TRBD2	TGTGCCAGCAGTCCGACTAGCCAAAGCTCCTACAATGAGCAGTTCTTC	CASSPTSQSSYNEQFF
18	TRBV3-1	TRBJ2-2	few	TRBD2	TGTGCCAGCAGCTCCTGGACTAGCGGGACCACGAGGACCGGGGAGCTGTTTTTT	CASSSWTSGTTRTGELFF
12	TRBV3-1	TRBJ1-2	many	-	TGTGCCAGCAGCCAAGTGTCCTATGGCTACACCTTC	CASSQVSYGYTF
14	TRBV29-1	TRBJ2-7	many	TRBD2	TGCAGCGCCCAGGGCGGGAGAGGCTCCTACGAGCAGTACTTC	CSAQGGRGSYEQYF
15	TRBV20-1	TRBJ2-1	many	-	TGCAGTGCTAGAGATTACGGTAGCTCCTACAATGAGCAGTTCTTC	CSARDYGSSYNEQFF
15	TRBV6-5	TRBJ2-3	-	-	TGTGCCAGCAGTTACAGAGGAAGTCGCACAGATACGCAGTATTTT	CASSYRGSRTDTQYF
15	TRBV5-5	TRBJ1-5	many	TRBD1	TGTGCCAGCAGCTTGGAACAGGGGGGCAATCAGCCCCAGCATTTT	CASSLEQGGNQPQHF
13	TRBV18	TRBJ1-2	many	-	TGTGCCAGCTCAGCCCGGGACAATTATGGCTACACCTTC	CASSARDNYGYTF
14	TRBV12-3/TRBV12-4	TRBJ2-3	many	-	TGTGCCAGCAGTTGGCGGGGCGACACAGATACGCAGTATTTT	CASSWRGDTDTQYF
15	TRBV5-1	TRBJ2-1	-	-	TGCGCCAGCAGCTCCCGGGGCAGGGGAAACAATGAGCAGTTCTTC	CASSSRGRGNNEQFF
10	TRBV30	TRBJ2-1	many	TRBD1	TGTGCTCAGGGGGCCAATGAGCAGTTCTTC	CAQGANEQFF
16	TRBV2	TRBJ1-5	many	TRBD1	TGTGCCAGCAGGGGTTTCGGGACAGGCCCCAATCAGCCCCAGCATTTT	CASRGFGTGPNQPQHF
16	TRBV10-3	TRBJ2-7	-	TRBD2	TGTGCCATCAGTGGACTAGCGGGAGGGCCTCCCTACGAGCAGTACTTC	CAISGLAGGPPYEQYF
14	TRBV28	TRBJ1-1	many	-	TGTGCCAGCACCGAGGACATTTCCAACACTGAAGCTTTCTTT	CASTEDISNTEAFF
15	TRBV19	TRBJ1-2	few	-	TGTGCCAGTAGTCTTGGACGGCTAGAATTCTATGGCTACACCTTC	CASSLGRLEFYGYTF
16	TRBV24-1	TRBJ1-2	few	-	TGTGCCACCAGTGACCCGGGCCCGGGACCCCCATATGGCTACACCTTC	CATSDPGPGPPYGYTF
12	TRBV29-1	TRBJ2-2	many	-	TGCAGCCCCCCCCAAGGTGTCGGGGAGCTGTTTTTT	CSPPQGVGELFF
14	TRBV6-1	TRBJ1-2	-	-	TGTGCCAGCAGCAACCCTTTCTCGGTTCGGGGCTACACCTTC	CASSNPFSVRGYTF
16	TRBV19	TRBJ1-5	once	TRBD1	TGTGCCAGTAGTATAGACCTCGACAGGGGCCAGCAGCCCCAGCATTTT	CASSIDLDRGQQPQHF
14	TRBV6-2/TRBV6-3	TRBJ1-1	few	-	TGTGCCAGCAGTTCTCGCAGGCTGAACACTGAAGCTTTCTTT	CASSSRRLNTEAFF
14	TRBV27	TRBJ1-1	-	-	TGTGCCAGCAGTTTATATGGCAGGAACACTGAAGCTTTCTTT	CASSLYGRNTEAFF
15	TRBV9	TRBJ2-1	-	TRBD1	TGTGCCAGCAGCGTAGATGGGACAGGGTACAATGAGCAGTTCTTC	CASSVDGTGYNEQFF
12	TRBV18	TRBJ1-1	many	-	TGTGCCAGCTCACCACCAGGCCTGAAAGCTTTCTTT	CASSPPGLKAFF
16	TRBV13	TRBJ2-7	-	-	TGTGCCAGCAGCTTAGTACGAGGGAATCTCTCCTACGAGCAGTACTTC	CASSLVRGNLSYEQYF
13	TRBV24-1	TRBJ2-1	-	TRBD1	TGTGCCACCGGGCAGGGGGCGTACAATGAGCAGTTCTTC	CATGQGAYNEQFF
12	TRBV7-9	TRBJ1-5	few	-	TGTGCCAGCAGCTTAGAGGATGGGCCCCAGCATTTT	CASSLEDGPQHF
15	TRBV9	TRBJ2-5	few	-	TGTGCCAGCAGCGTAGGGGATGGCGGATTAGAGACCCAGTACTTC	CASSVGDGGLETQYF
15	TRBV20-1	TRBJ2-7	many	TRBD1	TGCAGTGCCACCTCGGGACAGGGGCCCTCCTACGAGCAGTACTTC	CSATSGQGPSYEQYF